Below, 7 T cell receptor beta chains from the same sample are listed, as sequenced in a study of blood T cell repertoires in COVID-19. The repertoire was sequenced with immunoSEQ multiplex PCR; TCRdb's copy has only in-frame clones and lacks some. In the table there are 150,000 to 200,000 clones, roughly nine tenths of which are singletons. What was sequenced was peripheral blood. The receptors here all came from a man between 65 and 85 years old with active or convalescent COVID-19.

The rearrangement uses TRBV4-3 and TRBJ2-2, with 7 positions matching TRBD2. Trimming took 4 bases from V and 6 from J; bases not matched to a gene: 8. Germline CDR1 and CDR2: LGHNA and YSLEER. The CDR3 has 15 amino acids. CDR3: CASSRTRGSAGELFF. CDR3 DNA sequence: TGCGCCAGCAGCCGGACGCGGGGGTCGGCCGGGGAGCTGTTTTTT.

CDR3 region: CASSSQRGLAGTNTGELFF. CDR3 nucleotides: TGTGCCAGCAGCTCCCAAAGGGGACTAGCGGGGACGAACACCGGGGAGCTGTTTTTT. The V gene is TRBV11-2, the J gene TRBJ2-2; 13 nucleotides match TRBD2. V gave up 4 bases and J gave up 0 bases; unmatched junction bases: 8. CDR3 length equals 19 residues. Per germline, CDR1 SGHAT and CDR2 FQNNGV.

In the case of this clone: Other DNA sequences in this sample translate to the same CDR3. This rearrangement joins TRBV5-1 to TRBJ2-7; tentatively, D is TRBD1 (5 bases). This CDR3 spans 13 amino acids. The ends were cut back, 2 bases at V and 3 bases at J, with 9 bases in the middle. Germline V lookup: CDR1 SGHRS, CDR2 YFSETQ. The DNA for the CDR3 is TGCGCCAGCAGCTTAGTTCAGGGCTACGAGCAGTACTTC. Encoded protein: CASSLVQGYEQYF.

This chain links TRBV19 with TRBJ1-2; no clear D gene. Trimming took 6 bases from V and 5 from J, leaving 16 bases between them. Germline assignment: CDR1 LNHDA and CDR2 SQIVND (reference sequence). The CDR3 has 14 amino acids. CDR3 DNA sequence: TGTGCCAGTAGACCCCCCGCGGCCTCATATGGCTACACCTTC. Translating it yields CASRPPAASYGYTF.

The chain carries TRBV19 and TRBJ2-2, with 9 bases identical to TRBD2. Germline CDR1 reads LNHDA; CDR2 reads SQIVND (reference sequence). V trimming: 3 bases; J trimming: 5 bases; junction bases outside the gene matches: 4. The CDR3 is 15 amino acids. As DNA, the CDR3 is TGTGCCAGTAGTATGGCGGGAGGGATTACCGGGGAGCTGTTTTTT. It yields the protein CASSMAGGITGELFF.

This clone was detected only once. The genes are TRBV7-9 and TRBJ2-2; TRBD1 matches 10 bases. The length of the CDR3 is 16 residues. The J segment lost 5 bases and the V segment lost 6 bases, leaving 9 bases of the junction unmatched. Germline-derived CDR1 and CDR2 are SEHNR and FQNEAQ (reference sequence). The CDR3 is CASRLGQGVATGELFF. DNA of the CDR3: TGTGCCAGCAGACTAGGACAGGGGGTCGCAACCGGGGAGCTGTTTTTT. The full variable domain, in which reference TRBV7-9 and TRBJ2-2 provide the parts outside the CDR3, is DTGVSQNPRHKITKRGQNVTFRCDPISEHNRLYWYRQTLGQGPEFLTYFQNEAQLEKSRLLSDRFSAERPKGSFSTLEIQRTEQGDSAMYLCASRLGQGVATGELFFGEGSRLTVL.

The chain uses TRBV29-1 and TRBJ1-4, with D possibly TRBD1 on 5 matching bases. Germline loops: CDR1 SQVTM, CDR2 ANQGSEA. The V end lost 8 bases, the J end lost 4 bases, and 11 bases lay between the germline ends. The CDR3 has 12 amino acids. The CDR3 spells CSFRGDNEKLFF. DNA for the CDR3: TGCAGCTTCCGGGGGGATAATGAAAAACTGTTTTTT.